A single sample gave rise to the 10 T cell receptor beta chains below, sequenced in a study of blood T cell repertoires in COVID-19. Assay: immunoSEQ multiplex PCR; the TCRdb copy retains only in-frame clones and omits some. Of approximately 260,000 clones in the sample, nearly 90% were seen once. The sample comprised PBMCs or T cells enriched from blood (not recorded which). All receptors come from a woman aged 55-70 years who had recovered from COVID-19.

The V and J genes are TRBV18 and TRBJ1-5; D not certain. CDR1 and CDR2 from the germline V gene are KGHSH and LQKENI. The CDR3 loop spans 15 amino acids. V lost 2 bases and J 5 bases, leaving 13 bases between the germline ends. The CDR3 sequence: CASSPTPAGDQPQHF. The DNA of the CDR3 is TGTGCCAGCTCACCAACCCCTGCGGGCGATCAGCCCCAGCATTTT.

This chain joins TRBV19 and TRBJ1-2; D remains ambiguous. The CDR3 runs to 15 residues. In germline, CDR1 is LNHDA, CDR2 SQIVND (reference sequence). V lost 6 bases and J lost 2, with 16 bases in between. The CDR3 region has the DNA TGTGCCAGTAGGTTCCGCAAGGCGGGCAACTATGGCTACACCTTC. Its protein is CASRFRKAGNYGYTF.

The chain uses TRBV11-3 and TRBJ2-3; 13 bases align to TRBD2. The CDR3 totals 17 residues. Germline assignment: CDR1 SGHNT and CDR2 YENEEA. The V gene end was trimmed by 0 bases and the J gene end by 7 bases; junction bases not matched to a gene: 7. The CDR3 nucleotides are TGTGCCAGCAGCTTAGAACTAGCGGGGGGGACACAAAATACGCAGTATTTT. Residues: CASSLELAGGTQNTQYF.

The chain carries TRBV15 and TRBJ1-4; maybe TRBD1 (5 bases). The V end lost 0 bases, the J end lost 2 bases, and 10 bases lay between the germline ends. The CDR3 has 16 residues. Germline V gene sequence: CDR1 LNHNV, CDR2 YYDKDF (reference sequence). CDR3 DNA sequence: TGTGCCACCAGCAGAGATCCTGGGGCGACTAATGAAAAACTGTTTTTT. Amino acids: CATSRDPGATNEKLFF.

The chain combines TRBV11-2 with TRBJ1-4; D is unresolved. Trimming shortened V by 3 bases and J by 3 bases, and 8 bases separated the two germline ends. CDR3 size: 14 residues. Germline-derived CDR1 and CDR2 are SGHAT and FQNNGV. This CDR3 is CASSFQDSNEKLFF. CDR3 DNA: TGTGCCAGCAGCTTTCAGGACTCTAATGAAAAACTGTTTTTT. Variable domain in full (rest from reference TRBV11-2 and TRBJ1-4): EAGVAQSPRYKIIEKRQSVAFWCNPISGHATLYWYQQILGQGPKLLIQFQNNGVVDDSQLPKDRFSAERLKGVDSTLKIQPAKLEDSAVYLCASSFQDSNEKLFFGSGTQLSVL.

This clone was seen only once. The CDR3 sequence is CASSINRGTEAFF. CDR3 coding DNA: TGTGCCAGTAGTATAAACAGGGGGACTGAAGCTTTCTTT. The rearrangement uses TRBV19 and TRBJ1-1; 8 bases align to TRBD1. The CDR3 totals 13 residues. Germline CDR1 and CDR2: LNHDA and SQIVND (reference sequence). V shed 2 bases and J 5 bases; nucleotides not matched to a gene: 1.

This chain connects TRBV28 to TRBJ2-7; 9 bases are a match to TRBD1. Per the germline V gene, CDR1 is MDHEN and CDR2 is SYDVKM. This CDR3 spans 11 amino acids. This CDR3 is CAVTGGYEQYF. Here the CDR3 DNA reads TGTGCTGTGACAGGGGGCTACGAGCAGTACTTC.

The chain uses TRBV4-1 and TRBJ2-7, with 13 bases that match TRBD2. V lost 3 bases to trimming and J lost 4 bases; unmatched junction nucleotides: 12. This CDR3 comprises 18 residues. In germline, CDR1 is MGHRA, CDR2 YSYEKL. For the CDR3, the DNA is TGCGCCAGCAGCCAGACCCCTGTGAGGACTAGCGGGAGTTACGAGCAGTACTTC. Amino acids: CASSQTPVRTSGSYEQYF.

This clone was seen only once. The rearrangement uses TRBV7-8 and TRBJ1-6, with D perhaps matching TRBD1 (5 bases). Germline CDR1 SGHVS, CDR2 FQNEAQ. Trimming cost V 2 bases and J 0 bases, with 14 bases left between them. This CDR3 spans 18 amino acids. The CDR3 DNA reads as TGTGCCAGCAGCTTACAGGGTGTCTCAAGCTCCTATAATTCACCCCTCCACTTT. It codes for CASSLQGVSSSYNSPLHF.

The chain couples TRBV12-5 to TRBJ1-5; tentative D call: TRBD1 (5 bases). Germline lookup yields CDR1 LGHNT and CDR2 FRNRAP. V gave up 8 bases and J gave up 3 bases, with 17 bases separating them. The CDR3 extends over 15 amino acids. This CDR3 reads CASNPGWGFNQPQHF. As DNA, the CDR3 is TGTGCTAGTAATCCAGGGTGGGGATTCAATCAGCCCCAGCATTTT.